The rows below give T cell receptor beta chains drawn from one sample of a study of shared clonotypes between healthy human individuals. Measured with immunoSEQ multiplex PCR; TCRdb has only the in-frame clones, and not every one. The sample contains 2,500,000 or so clones, just under 95% of which appear only once. Sample: naive CD4+ T cells from PBMCs. Every receptor here comes from a young man in good health. Some clones in this sample may be carry-over from other donors' samples. Each CDR3 is given with its conserved first and last residue. Each record gives: V gene, J gene, clone size, CDR3 length, D gene, CDR3 protein, CDR3 DNA. D genes are given only for firm matches. Rows give clone size only sometimes, using once, few, many, or a class for an expanded clone.

v_call: TRBV5-4; j_call: TRBJ2-3; clone_size: NA; cdr3_length: 17; d_call: NA; cdr3_aa: CASSRDGAAGITDTQYF; cdr3_nt: TGTGCCAGCAGCAGGGATGGAGCAGCGGGTATCACAGATACGCAGTATTTT
v_call: TRBV11-2; j_call: TRBJ2-7; clone_size: NA; cdr3_length: 14; d_call: TRBD2; cdr3_aa: CASSFTAGLNEQYF; cdr3_nt: TGTGCCAGCAGCTTCACAGCGGGATTGAACGAGCAGTACTTC
v_call: TRBV7-3; j_call: TRBJ2-1; clone_size: NA; cdr3_length: 15; d_call: NA; cdr3_aa: CASSYDRRSYNEQFF; cdr3_nt: TGTGCCAGCAGCTACGACAGGCGTTCCTACAATGAGCAGTTCTTC
v_call: TRBV15; j_call: TRBJ2-5; clone_size: NA; cdr3_length: 14; d_call: NA; cdr3_aa: CATSRGNSQETQYF; cdr3_nt: TGTGCCACCAGCAGAGGGAATTCCCAAGAGACCCAGTACTTC
v_call: TRBV6-5; j_call: TRBJ2-7; clone_size: NA; cdr3_length: 12; d_call: NA; cdr3_aa: CASSYRPVEQYF; cdr3_nt: TGTGCCAGCAGTTATCGGCCAGTCGAGCAGTACTTC
v_call: TRBV28; j_call: TRBJ2-2; clone_size: NA; cdr3_length: 17; d_call: NA; cdr3_aa: CASSPNAWGEDTGELFF; cdr3_nt: TGTGCCAGCAGCCCAAACGCCTGGGGGGAAGACACCGGGGAGCTGTTTTTT
v_call: TRBV19; j_call: TRBJ1-1; clone_size: NA; cdr3_length: 14; d_call: NA; cdr3_aa: CASSIGERNTEAFF; cdr3_nt: TGTGCCAGTAGTATAGGCGAGAGGAACACTGAAGCTTTCTTT
v_call: TRBV7-2; j_call: TRBJ1-5; clone_size: once; cdr3_length: 14; d_call: TRBD1; cdr3_aa: CASSLTGGDQPQHF; cdr3_nt: TGTGCCAGCAGCTTGACAGGGGGCGATCAGCCCCAGCATTTT
v_call: TRBV11-2; j_call: TRBJ2-7; clone_size: NA; cdr3_length: 15; d_call: NA; cdr3_aa: CASSFTNGWGSEQYF; cdr3_nt: TGTGCCAGCAGCTTCACTAATGGTTGGGGGAGCGAGCAGTACTTC
v_call: TRBV4-1; j_call: TRBJ1-2; clone_size: NA; cdr3_length: 15; d_call: NA; cdr3_aa: CASSSPAVANYGYTF; cdr3_nt: TGCGCCAGCAGCTCCCCAGCCGTCGCTAACTATGGCTACACCTTC
v_call: TRBV6-4; j_call: TRBJ2-1; clone_size: NA; cdr3_length: 17; d_call: TRBD2; cdr3_aa: CASGPQAGVGPYNEQFF; cdr3_nt: TGTGCCAGCGGGCCCCAAGCGGGAGTGGGGCCCTACAATGAGCAGTTCTTC
v_call: TRBV7-2; j_call: TRBJ2-3; clone_size: NA; cdr3_length: 16; d_call: TRBD2; cdr3_aa: CASSTRTSGRTDTQYF; cdr3_nt: TGTGCCAGCAGCACCCGGACTAGCGGACGCACAGATACGCAGTATTTT
v_call: TRBV18; j_call: TRBJ1-5; clone_size: NA; cdr3_length: 14; d_call: NA; cdr3_aa: CASSPWAVNQPQHF; cdr3_nt: TGTGCCAGCTCACCTTGGGCAGTCAATCAGCCCCAGCATTTT
v_call: TRBV7-9; j_call: TRBJ1-3; clone_size: NA; cdr3_length: 17; d_call: NA; cdr3_aa: CASSPVGRGDSGNTIYF; cdr3_nt: TGTGCCAGCAGCCCCGTCGGCAGGGGAGATTCCGGAAACACCATATATTTT
v_call: TRBV7-2; j_call: TRBJ1-5; clone_size: NA; cdr3_length: 15; d_call: NA; cdr3_aa: CASSSEVGPRQPQHF; cdr3_nt: TGTGCCAGCAGCTCGGAGGTGGGGCCTAGGCAGCCCCAGCATTTT
v_call: TRBV5-5; j_call: TRBJ1-1; clone_size: NA; cdr3_length: 15; d_call: NA; cdr3_aa: CASSLRPMENTEAFF; cdr3_nt: TGTGCCAGCAGCTTGCGGCCGATGGAGAACACTGAAGCTTTCTTT
v_call: TRBV10-1; j_call: TRBJ2-2; clone_size: NA; cdr3_length: 15; d_call: TRBD2; cdr3_aa: CARDGRGRNTGELFF; cdr3_nt: TGCGCCAGGGACGGCCGCGGGAGGAACACCGGGGAGCTGTTTTTT
v_call: TRBV19; j_call: TRBJ1-1; clone_size: NA; cdr3_length: 15; d_call: TRBD1; cdr3_aa: CASRLTGTVNTEAFF; cdr3_nt: TGTGCCAGTCGACTAACCGGGACAGTAAACACTGAAGCTTTCTTT
v_call: TRBV7-3; j_call: TRBJ2-1; clone_size: NA; cdr3_length: 15; d_call: TRBD2; cdr3_aa: CASSSSGRAYNEQFF; cdr3_nt: TGTGCCAGCAGCTCTAGCGGGAGAGCGTACAATGAGCAGTTCTTC
v_call: TRBV28; j_call: TRBJ2-1; clone_size: NA; cdr3_length: 16; d_call: NA; cdr3_aa: CASSGRYRSSYNEQFF; cdr3_nt: TGTGCCAGCAGTGGAAGATATAGGAGCTCCTACAATGAGCAGTTCTTC
v_call: TRBV27; j_call: TRBJ2-5; clone_size: NA; cdr3_length: 22; d_call: NA; cdr3_aa: CASSLRNRAGLRTGRGSETQYF; cdr3_nt: TGTGCCAGCAGTTTAAGGAACAGGGCTGGACTCCGAACCGGCAGGGGTAGTGAGACCCAGTACTTC
v_call: TRBV6-4; j_call: TRBJ2-1; clone_size: few; cdr3_length: 14; d_call: NA; cdr3_aa: CASSRVLRDNEQFF; cdr3_nt: TGTGCCAGCAGCCGGGTCCTCCGGGACAATGAGCAGTTCTTC
v_call: TRBV28; j_call: TRBJ1-2; clone_size: NA; cdr3_length: 16; d_call: TRBD1; cdr3_aa: CASTYQQGTLVSGYTF; cdr3_nt: TGTGCCAGCACCTACCAACAGGGGACCCTGGTGAGTGGCTACACCTTC
v_call: TRBV18; j_call: TRBJ2-7; clone_size: NA; cdr3_length: 17; d_call: TRBD1; cdr3_aa: CASSPISPRQGVYEQYF; cdr3_nt: TGTGCCAGCTCACCGATCTCCCCCAGACAGGGGGTTTACGAGCAGTACTTC
v_call: TRBV10-3; j_call: TRBJ1-4; clone_size: NA; cdr3_length: 14; d_call: NA; cdr3_aa: CAISRGGTNEKLFF; cdr3_nt: TGTGCCATCAGTAGGGGTGGGACTAATGAAAAACTGTTTTTT
v_call: TRBV5-4; j_call: TRBJ2-7; clone_size: NA; cdr3_length: 13; d_call: NA; cdr3_aa: CASSSGPAYEQYF; cdr3_nt: TGTGCCAGCAGCTCGGGACCCGCATACGAGCAGTACTTC
v_call: TRBV5-1; j_call: TRBJ2-1; clone_size: once; cdr3_length: 14; d_call: NA; cdr3_aa: CASSLLLVYNEQFF; cdr3_nt: TGCGCCAGCAGCTTGTTACTAGTCTACAATGAGCAGTTCTTC
v_call: TRBV28; j_call: TRBJ2-4; clone_size: NA; cdr3_length: 14; d_call: TRBD2; cdr3_aa: CATTLGGAKNIQYF; cdr3_nt: TGTGCCACGACACTCGGGGGGGCCAAAAACATTCAGTACTTC
v_call: TRBV7-3; j_call: TRBJ2-1; clone_size: NA; cdr3_length: 17; d_call: NA; cdr3_aa: CASRPDSRVPSYNEQFF; cdr3_nt: TGTGCCAGCAGACCAGACTCGCGGGTTCCCTCCTACAATGAGCAGTTCTTC
v_call: TRBV5-1; j_call: TRBJ2-7; clone_size: NA; cdr3_length: 12; d_call: NA; cdr3_aa: CASSSDSYEQYF; cdr3_nt: TGCGCCAGCAGCTCCGATTCCTACGAGCAGTACTTC
v_call: TRBV7-2; j_call: TRBJ1-2; clone_size: NA; cdr3_length: 16; d_call: NA; cdr3_aa: CASRQRGGGYSDGYTF; cdr3_nt: TGTGCCAGCAGACAACGCGGGGGAGGCTATTCAGATGGCTACACCTTC
v_call: TRBV2; j_call: TRBJ1-4; clone_size: NA; cdr3_length: 14; d_call: TRBD1; cdr3_aa: CASSPWTGNEKLFF; cdr3_nt: TGTGCCAGCAGTCCATGGACAGGAAATGAAAAACTGTTTTTT
v_call: TRBV18; j_call: TRBJ2-1; clone_size: NA; cdr3_length: 15; d_call: TRBD2; cdr3_aa: CASSPNSGSLNEQFF; cdr3_nt: TGTGCCAGCTCACCCAATAGCGGGAGTTTAAATGAGCAGTTCTTC
v_call: TRBV14; j_call: TRBJ1-2; clone_size: NA; cdr3_length: 12; d_call: NA; cdr3_aa: CASSQDQSGYTF; cdr3_nt: TGTGCCAGCAGCCAAGATCAATCTGGCTACACCTTC
v_call: TRBV2; j_call: TRBJ1-5; clone_size: NA; cdr3_length: 14; d_call: NA; cdr3_aa: CASSGIHGDQPQHF; cdr3_nt: TGTGCCAGCAGTGGGATCCACGGCGATCAGCCCCAGCATTTT
v_call: TRBV7-2; j_call: TRBJ1-2; clone_size: NA; cdr3_length: 14; d_call: NA; cdr3_aa: CASSADRANYGYTF; cdr3_nt: TGTGCCAGCAGCGCGGACAGAGCTAACTATGGCTACACCTTC
v_call: TRBV11-2; j_call: TRBJ2-5; clone_size: NA; cdr3_length: 14; d_call: NA; cdr3_aa: CASSFGRGRETQYF; cdr3_nt: TGTGCCAGCAGCTTCGGACGGGGGCGGGAGACCCAGTACTTC
v_call: TRBV5-4; j_call: TRBJ2-7; clone_size: once; cdr3_length: 14; d_call: NA; cdr3_aa: CASSLAGVGYEQYF; cdr3_nt: TGTGCCAGCAGCTTGGCTGGTGTCGGGTACGAGCAGTACTTC
v_call: TRBV7-3; j_call: TRBJ2-7; clone_size: once; cdr3_length: 14; d_call: TRBD1; cdr3_aa: CASSLTGDGYEQYF; cdr3_nt: TGTGCCAGCAGCTTGACAGGGGACGGGTACGAGCAGTACTTC
v_call: TRBV5-1; j_call: TRBJ2-2; clone_size: NA; cdr3_length: 16; d_call: TRBD1; cdr3_aa: CASSPPGTANTGELFF; cdr3_nt: TGCGCCAGCAGCCCGCCCGGGACAGCAAACACCGGGGAGCTGTTTTTT
v_call: TRBV5-1; j_call: TRBJ1-2; clone_size: NA; cdr3_length: 15; d_call: NA; cdr3_aa: CASSFRQGGGYGYTF; cdr3_nt: TGCGCCAGCAGCTTTCGCCAGGGAGGTGGTTATGGCTACACCTTC
v_call: TRBV10-1; j_call: TRBJ2-1; clone_size: NA; cdr3_length: 15; d_call: NA; cdr3_aa: CASSDGSLGVNEQFF; cdr3_nt: TGCGCCAGCAGTGATGGTAGCTTAGGGGTCAATGAGCAGTTCTTC
v_call: TRBV7-9; j_call: TRBJ2-3; clone_size: NA; cdr3_length: 14; d_call: TRBD1; cdr3_aa: CASSPGTGIGTQYF; cdr3_nt: TGTGCCAGTTCCCCCGGGACAGGAATAGGGACGCAGTATTTT
v_call: TRBV15; j_call: TRBJ2-3; clone_size: NA; cdr3_length: 14; d_call: NA; cdr3_aa: CATSRGLVTDTQYF; cdr3_nt: TGTGCCACCAGCAGAGGCTTGGTGACGGATACGCAGTATTTT
v_call: TRBV19; j_call: TRBJ2-3; clone_size: NA; cdr3_length: 15; d_call: NA; cdr3_aa: CASSIGLTNTDTQYF; cdr3_nt: TGTGCCAGTAGTATAGGCCTCACAAACACAGATACGCAGTATTTT
v_call: TRBV19; j_call: TRBJ2-3; clone_size: NA; cdr3_length: 15; d_call: NA; cdr3_aa: CASSITDTSTDTQYF; cdr3_nt: TGTGCCAGTAGTATCACGGACACTAGCACAGATACGCAGTATTTT
v_call: TRBV5-4; j_call: TRBJ1-2; clone_size: NA; cdr3_length: 15; d_call: TRBD1; cdr3_aa: CASSLAGRGWVGYTF; cdr3_nt: TGTGCCAGCAGCTTGGCCGGCAGGGGGTGGGTTGGCTACACCTTC
v_call: TRBV4-2; j_call: TRBJ2-5; clone_size: NA; cdr3_length: 15; d_call: TRBD1; cdr3_aa: CASSQDSGQGDTQYF; cdr3_nt: TGTGCCAGCAGCCAAGATAGTGGACAGGGAGACACCCAGTACTTC
v_call: TRBV7-3; j_call: TRBJ2-1; clone_size: NA; cdr3_length: 17; d_call: NA; cdr3_aa: CASSLFGSGSSYNEQFF; cdr3_nt: TGTGCCAGCAGCTTATTTGGTAGCGGAAGCTCCTACAATGAGCAGTTCTTC
v_call: TRBV19; j_call: TRBJ1-1; clone_size: NA; cdr3_length: 14; d_call: NA; cdr3_aa: CASSPQGSGTEAFF; cdr3_nt: TGTGCCAGTAGTCCGCAGGGAAGCGGCACTGAAGCTTTCTTT
v_call: TRBV30; j_call: TRBJ1-2; clone_size: NA; cdr3_length: 16; d_call: NA; cdr3_aa: CAWSVLIPPANYGYTF; cdr3_nt: TGTGCCTGGAGTGTATTAATTCCACCAGCTAACTATGGCTACACCTTC
v_call: TRBV7-3; j_call: TRBJ2-1; clone_size: once; cdr3_length: 14; d_call: NA; cdr3_aa: CASSLDGTYNEQFF; cdr3_nt: TGTGCCAGCAGCTTGGACGGGACCTACAATGAGCAGTTCTTC
v_call: TRBV28; j_call: TRBJ1-1; clone_size: NA; cdr3_length: 14; d_call: NA; cdr3_aa: CASSLPHPNTEAFF; cdr3_nt: TGTGCCAGCAGCCTTCCACATCCGAACACTGAAGCTTTCTTT
v_call: TRBV2; j_call: TRBJ1-1; clone_size: few; cdr3_length: 14; d_call: NA; cdr3_aa: CASSESRGEAEAFF; cdr3_nt: TGTGCCAGCAGTGAATCACGGGGGGAGGCTGAAGCTTTCTTT